The 28 T cell receptor beta chains presented below share a single source sample, sequenced in a study of cytomegalovirus exposure and HLA in healthy donors (dated by TCRdb to 2017 to 2019). Library preparation used the immunoSEQ multiplex PCR assay. The multiplex PCR relied on a mix of 60 forward primers for TCR Vbeta segments and 13 reverse primers for TCR Jbeta segments. TCRdb holds this immuneACCESS table with in-frame rearrangements only. Some clones are missing; in checked studies, unresolved V genes explain under half, and the rest has no known cause. This sample is represented by almost 200,000 clones; 75% to 85% of them were singletons. The ten largest clones capture about 2.3% of the sample. The sample was PBMCs. These receptors all stem from a woman aged 50 to 65 in good health and CMV-seronegative.

This clone has more than one count but fewer than ten. This sequence joins TRBV18 and TRBJ1-1; weak D call: TRBD1 (6 bases). CDR3 size: 15 residues. Between the trimmed V and J ends, which lost 2 bases and 4 bases, there was a span of 14 bases. The germline CDR1 and CDR2 sequences are KGHSH and LQKENI. The CDR3 sequence: CASSPTGRGSTEAFF. Written as DNA, the CDR3 is TGTGCCAGCTCACCAACGGGGAGGGGGTCCACTGAAGCTTTCTTT.

This rearrangement joins TRBV18 to TRBJ2-7; 8 positions match TRBD2. V lost 0 bases and J lost 3; bases outside the gene matches: 4. Germline assignment: CDR1 KGHSH and CDR2 LQKENI. The CDR3 consists of 15 residues. In DNA, the CDR3 is TGTGCCAGCTCACCACCGGTCACTAGCGGCTACGAGCAGTACTTC. Translation gives CASSPPVTSGYEQYF.

The V call is TRBV2, the J call TRBJ1-2; no clear D gene. Germline loops: CDR1 SNHLY, CDR2 FYNNEI. The CDR3 runs to 14 residues. V lost 3 bases, J lost 4 bases, and 12 bases lay in between. The CDR3 region is CASSESGVAYGYTF. Here the CDR3 DNA reads TGTGCCAGCAGTGAGTCCGGGGTAGCCTATGGCTACACCTTC.

The chain uses TRBV11-2 and TRBJ1-1; tentatively, D is TRBD1 (6 bases). The CDR3 extends over 17 amino acids. With 1 base removed from V and 7 bases from J, the gap between germline ends came to 22 bases. Germline values: CDR1 SGHAT, CDR2 FQNNGV. Here the CDR3 DNA reads TGTGCCAGCAGCTTAGGTCAGTTCGGGGGGCGCTGGGGTGAAGCTTTCTTT. Translated: CASSLGQFGGRWGEAFF. The full variable domain, rest sourced from reference TRBV11-2 and TRBJ1-1, is EAGVAQSPRYKIIEKRQSVAFWCNPISGHATLYWYQQILGQGPKLLIQFQNNGVVDDSQLPKDRFSAERLKGVDSTLKIQPAKLEDSAVYLCASSLGQFGGRWGEAFFGQGTRLTVV.

The chain employs TRBV7-3 and TRBJ2-1, with D perhaps matching TRBD2 (6 bases). This CDR3 spans 16 amino acids. The germline gives CDR1 SGHTA, CDR2 FQGTGA. V was cut by 6 bases and J by 7 bases, with 22 bases left in between. The CDR3 loop is CASRFQASGRLNEQFF. For the CDR3, the DNA is TGTGCCAGCAGGTTCCAGGCCAGCGGGCGCCTAAATGAGCAGTTCTTC. The full variable domain, with the rest looked up from reference TRBV7-3 and TRBJ2-1, is GAGVSQTPSNKVTEKGKYVELRCDPISGHTALYWYRQSLGQGPEFLIYFQGTGAADDSGLPNDRFFAVRPEGSVSTLKIQRTERGDSAVYLCASRFQASGRLNEQFFGPGTRLTVL.

This clone was observed once. The V gene is TRBV30, the J gene TRBJ2-1; 7 positions agree with TRBD1. J lost 4 bases, V lost 4 bases, and 4 bases had no gene match. This CDR3 has 13 residues. The germline V gene has CDR1 GTSNPN and CDR2 SVGIG (reference sequence). The CDR3 loop is CAWNQQGYNEQFF. In DNA form, the CDR3 reads TGTGCCTGGAACCAACAGGGGTACAATGAGCAGTTCTTC.

The chain carries TRBV13 and TRBJ2-5, with 11 bases that match TRBD2. The germline CDR1 and CDR2 sequences are PRHDT and FYEKMQ (reference sequence). With 8 bases clipped from V and 4 bases from J, the junction kept 6 bases outside the gene matches. This CDR3 contains 14 residues. This CDR3 is CASRGSGRGETQYF. The CDR3 DNA sequence: TGTGCCAGCCGAGGTAGCGGGAGGGGAGAGACCCAGTACTTC.

The chain uses TRBV18 and TRBJ1-1, with D unclear. The germline V gene has CDR1 KGHSH and CDR2 LQKENI. The CDR3 runs 15 residues. V lost 1 base and J lost 0, with 9 bases in between. The CDR3 bases are TGTGCCAGCTCACCACGCCAGAATTTGAACACTGAAGCTTTCTTT. It codes for CASSPRQNLNTEAFF.

The chain employs TRBV7-2 and TRBJ1-5; 11 bases line up with TRBD1. With 1 base clipped from V and 6 bases from J, the junction kept 2 bases outside the gene matches. The germline V gene has CDR1 SGHTA and CDR2 FQGNSA. There are 15 residues in the CDR3. The CDR3 region is CASSLEGTGGQPQHF. CDR3 nucleotide sequence: TGTGCCAGCAGCTTAGAAGGGACAGGGGGTCAGCCCCAGCATTTT.

There are a few counts of this clone. This chain uses TRBV7-8 with TRBJ2-7; 12 nucleotides agree with TRBD1. V was pared by 4 bases and J by 4 bases, with 5 bases of the junction left unmatched. The CDR3 runs to 15 residues. Per the germline V gene, CDR1 is SGHVS and CDR2 is FQNEAQ. The CDR3 region is CASSWGTGGGYEQYF. DNA for the CDR3: TGTGCCAGCAGCTGGGGGACAGGGGGCGGGTACGAGCAGTACTTC.

V and J are TRBV7-8 and TRBJ2-7; a weak D match, TRBD2 (5 bases). The length of the CDR3 is 13 residues. The V end lost 4 bases, the J end lost 6 bases, and 13 bases lay between the germline ends. CDR1 is SGHVS, CDR2 FQNEAQ, per germline. This CDR3 reads CASSSQLGGEQYF. In DNA, the CDR3 is TGTGCCAGCAGCTCACAACTAGGCGGCGAGCAGTACTTC. The whole variable domain, filled in from reference TRBV7-8 and TRBJ2-7, reads GAGVSQSPRYKVAKRGQDVALRCDPISGHVSLFWYQQALGQGPEFLTYFQNEAQLDKSGLPSDRFFAERPEGSVSTLKIQRTQQEDSAVYLCASSSQLGGEQYFGPGTRLTVT.

The chain recombines TRBV4-1 with TRBJ2-5; a possible D gene is TRBD1 (6 bases). Germline CDR1 is MGHRA and CDR2 is YSYEKL. The CDR3 has 18 amino acids. Trimming took off 0 bases at V and 7 bases at J, with 24 bases between the two ends. CDR3 residues: CASSQDQSSTNRAGTQYF. The DNA of the CDR3 is TGCGCCAGCAGCCAAGATCAGTCTTCAACTAACAGGGCTGGGACCCAGTACTTC.

The chain is built from TRBV7-8 and TRBJ2-3; 10 nucleotides agree with TRBD1. There are 16 residues in the CDR3. V lost 5 bases and J lost 2; bases outside the gene matches: 7. Germline CDR1 SGHVS, CDR2 FQNEAQ. CDR3 in DNA: TGTGCCAGCAGCCGAGACAGGGGGCAGGTCACAGATACGCAGTATTTT. It translates to CASSRDRGQVTDTQYF. The variable domain in full, with the rest retrieved from reference TRBV7-8 and TRBJ2-3, is GAGVSQSPRYKVAKRGQDVALRCDPISGHVSLFWYQQALGQGPEFLTYFQNEAQLDKSGLPSDRFFAERPEGSVSTLKIQRTQQEDSAVYLCASSRDRGQVTDTQYFGPGTRLTVL.

This clone was recorded only once. This chain joins TRBV27 and TRBJ1-5, with TRBD1 matching 7 bases. The V gene's germline CDR1 is MNHEY and CDR2 SMNVEV (reference sequence). CDR3 size: 15 residues. Trimming cost V 2 bases and J 3 bases; bases outside gene matches: 4. This CDR3 is CASSLITGVNQPQHF. The CDR3 DNA reads as TGTGCCAGCAGTTTAATTACAGGGGTCAATCAGCCCCAGCATTTT.

This sequence joins TRBV5-4 and TRBJ1-2; TRBD1 is a possible D gene (5 bases). Trimming removed 2 bases at V and 5 bases at J, with 16 bases between. The CDR3 has 15 residues. CDR1 is SGHNT, CDR2 YYREEE, per germline (reference sequence). The DNA for the CDR3 is TGTGCCAGCAGCTTTGAAGGGGCCAAGGGATATGGCTACACCTTC. Its protein product is CASSFEGAKGYGYTF.

This rearrangement joins TRBV7-3 to TRBJ2-2, with 14 bases aligning to TRBD2. The length of the CDR3 is 18 residues. The germline V gene has CDR1 SGHTA and CDR2 FQGTGA. The trim removed 5 bases at V and 5 bases at J, leaving 10 bases unmatched. The CDR3 region is CASSPEGLAGVVTGELFF. As DNA, the CDR3 is TGTGCCAGCAGCCCCGAGGGACTAGCGGGAGTAGTTACCGGGGAGCTGTTTTTT.

The genes are TRBV30 and TRBJ2-3; possibly TRBD2 for D (6 bases). The CDR3 runs to 12 residues. V was shortened by 5 bases and J by 0 bases, with 6 bases between the two germline ends. Per the germline V gene, CDR1 is GTSNPN and CDR2 is SVGIG (reference sequence). CDR3 loop: CAWRESTDTQYF. CDR3 in DNA: TGTGCCTGGCGGGAGAGCACAGATACGCAGTATTTT.

This sequence joins TRBV28 and TRBJ1-5; D call uncertain. Looked up from germline, CDR1 is MDHEN and CDR2 is SYDVKM. The CDR3 loop spans 16 amino acids. V lost 2 bases, J lost 4 bases, and 15 bases lay in between. For the CDR3, the DNA is TGTGCCAGCAGTTTAGTTTTGGAGGAGGCGAATCAGCCCCAGCATTTT. Translating it yields CASSLVLEEANQPQHF.

The J gene is TRBJ2-7, the V gene TRBV19, with D perhaps matching TRBD1 (6 bases). Germline-derived CDR1 and CDR2 are LNHDA and SQIVND (reference sequence). Deletions cut 4 bases from V and 2 bases from J, with 15 bases between. The CDR3 contains 15 residues. The CDR3 DNA is TGTGCCAGTAGTAGACAGGAGATGGGACCCTACGAGCAGTACTTC. Protein product: CASSRQEMGPYEQYF.

As concerns this clone: One end of the junction varies from germline; a read error may be responsible. The chain uses TRBV6-5 and TRBJ2-1, with 7 positions matching TRBD1. The CDR3 spans 15 residues. CDR1 is MNHEY, CDR2 SVGAGI, per germline. The CDR3: CASSNRGPLYNEQFF. CDR3 coding DNA: TGTGCCAGCAGTAACAGGGGTCCCCTTTACAATGAGCAATTCTTC.

This chain connects TRBV6-5 to TRBJ2-2; D perhaps matches TRBD2 (7 bases). CDR1 and CDR2 (germline): MNHEY, SVGAGI. With 2 bases removed from V and 7 bases from J, the gap between germline ends came to 11 bases. The CDR3 has 14 amino acids. The CDR3 coding sequence is TGTGCCAGCAGTTACGAGGGAGGGGGCGGGGAGCTGTTTTTT. Protein: CASSYEGGGGELFF.

The chain has TRBV29-1 and TRBJ1-1; tentatively, D is TRBD1 (6 bases). CDR1 is SQVTM, CDR2 ANQGSEA, per germline. With 5 bases removed from V and 6 bases from J, the gap between germline ends came to 19 bases. CDR3 length: 14 residues. The CDR3 loop is CSVTKPGDEAEAFF. CDR3 bases: TGCAGCGTTACCAAACCAGGGGACGAGGCTGAAGCTTTCTTT.

This clone was counted between two and nine times. One end of the junction does not line up with germline, which may come from a read error. CDR3: CSSSTAGTVRSGTEAFF. The DNA for the CDR3 is TGTTCCAGCAGCACCGCTGGGACAGTTAGATCGGGCACTGAAGCTTTCTTT. The chain employs TRBV7-9 and TRBJ1-1; TRBD1 matches 7 bases. The germline gives CDR1 SEHNR, CDR2 FQNEAQ (reference sequence). The CDR3 consists of 17 residues.

The chain uses TRBV5-3 and TRBJ2-7; tentatively, D is TRBD2 (5 bases). TRBV5-3 counts as an open reading frame of uncertain function. Trimming cost V 4 bases and J 3 bases, with 14 bases left between them. This CDR3 is built from 14 residues. The CDR3 region has the DNA TGTGCCAGAAGCCTGTCCAGCGGAGACTACGAGCAGTACTTC. Translated: CARSLSSGDYEQYF.

As DNA, the CDR3 is TGTGCCAGCATCTGGACAGGGCAGAATGGCTACACCTTC. It encodes CASIWTGQNGYTF. The chain links TRBV6-1 to TRBJ1-2; 8 bases are shared with TRBD1. Germline V lookup: CDR1 MNHNS, CDR2 SASEGT. Trimming took 7 bases from V and 6 from J; bases not matched to a gene: 7. CDR3 length equals 13 residues.

This clone was picked up a small number of times. The rearrangement uses TRBV27 and TRBJ2-3, with 11 nucleotides matching TRBD2. V lost 2 bases and J lost 0; bases outside the gene matches: 10. The CDR3 has 19 residues. From germline, CDR1 is MNHEY and CDR2 SMNVEV (reference sequence). The CDR3 reads CASSLGGTSGDRSTDTQYF. CDR3 nucleotide sequence: TGTGCCAGCAGTTTAGGGGGGACTAGCGGAGACCGTAGCACAGATACGCAGTATTTT.

The chain links TRBV20-1 to TRBJ2-1, with D unresolved. The germline V gene has CDR1 DFQATT and CDR2 SNEGSKA (reference sequence). This CDR3 region has 11 residues. Trimming took 7 bases from V and 7 from J, leaving 11 bases between them. The CDR3 DNA is TGCAGTGTTGAGCCAAGAAATGAGCAGTTCTTC. Amino acids: CSVEPRNEQFF.

This clone was detected once. The chain combines TRBV11-3 with TRBJ2-5; D may be TRBD1 (6 bases). This CDR3 is 16 amino acids long. CDR1 is SGHNT and CDR2 is YENEEA in the germline V gene. V was clipped by 5 bases and J by 4 bases, with 20 bases between them. The DNA for the CDR3 is TGTGCCAGCAGCCCCGGGACACGCCTTAGGGGAGAGACCCAGTACTTC. Translation gives CASSPGTRLRGETQYF. The whole variable domain, filled in from reference TRBV11-3 and TRBJ2-5, reads EAGVVQSPRYKIIEKKQPVAFWCNPISGHNTLYWYLQNLGQGPELLIRYENEEAVDDSQLPKDRFSAERLKGVDSTLKIQPAELGDSAVYLCASSPGTRLRGETQYFGPGTRLLVL.